The 27 T cell receptor beta chains in this list originate from one sample, sequenced in a study of T-cell reconstitution after alpha-beta-depleted transplantation in children. The TCRbeta library incorporated unique molecular identifiers. From the PCR reads, TCRdb called clonotypes with MiXCR, one entry per CDR3 protein. Among about 160,000 distinct CDR3 sequences listed, more than 9.5% were seen once. Sequenced material: PBMCs, taken before TCRalphabeta/CD19-depleted stem cell transplant. The receptors derive from a boy aged 2 to 9 with acute myeloid leukemia, due to receive a stem cell transplant.

This clonotype turned up a few times. The chain joins TRBV6-6 to TRBJ1-1, with D hard to call. The CDR3 is 13 residues long. The germline V gene encodes CDR1 MNHNY and CDR2 SVGAGI (reference sequence). V was pared by 7 bases and J by 2 bases, with 11 bases between. The CDR3: CASTTELNTEAFF. The CDR3 region has the DNA TGTGCCAGCACCACGGAGTTAAACACTGAAGCTTTCTTT.

This clonotype appeared many times. The chain couples TRBV29-1 to TRBJ1-2, with a tentative D call TRBD1 (6 bases). This CDR3 contains 13 residues. Trimming removed 3 bases from V and 8 bases from J, with 16 bases in between. Germline assignment: CDR1 SQVTM and CDR2 ANQGSEA. CDR3 sequence: CSVDPGYRDGYTF. DNA of the CDR3: TGCAGCGTTGATCCCGGATACAGGGACGGCTACACCTTC. Drawing the rest from reference TRBV29-1 and TRBJ1-2, the complete variable domain is SAVISQKPSRDICQRGTSLTIQCQVDSQVTMMFWYRQQPGQSLTLIATANQGSEATYESGFVIDKFPISRPNLTFSTLTVSNMSPEDSSIYLCSVDPGYRDGYTFGSGTRLTVV.

In its sample, this clonotype was seen many times. The V call is TRBV6-1, the J call TRBJ2-1, with 11 bases that match TRBD2. CDR3 length: 15 amino acids. CDR1 is MNHNS and CDR2 is SASEGT in the germline V gene. The trim removed 7 bases at V and 7 bases at J, leaving 9 bases unmatched. The DNA of the CDR3 is TGTGCCAGCATCGAGACTAGCGGGACGGGTAATGAGCAGTTCTTC. Protein sequence: CASIETSGTGNEQFF.

This clonotype was observed at least ten times. CDR3 region: CSADPTDSCSYNEQFF. As DNA, the CDR3 is TGCAGTGCTGACCCTACAGACTCTTGCTCCTACAATGAGCAGTTCTTC. This sequence joins TRBV20-1 and TRBJ2-1; D is ambiguous. V was clipped by 5 bases and J by 0 bases, with 17 bases between them. The germline gives CDR1 DFQATT, CDR2 SNEGSKA (reference sequence). The CDR3 has 16 residues.

Many counts were recorded for this clonotype. The chain employs TRBV10-2 and TRBJ2-1; 11 bases agree with TRBD2. Germline loops: CDR1 WSHSY, CDR2 SAAADI. Trimming took 7 bases from V and 7 from J; bases not matched to a gene: 6. The CDR3 sequence is 14 residues long. The CDR3 DNA reads as TGCGCCAGCACAGGACTAGCGGGTGCGAATGAGCAGTTCTTC. Translating it yields CASTGLAGANEQFF.

This clonotype was detected many times. V is TRBV7-9 and J is TRBJ2-1; D is undetermined. The V gene's germline CDR1 is SEHNR and CDR2 FQNEAQ (reference sequence). V lost 3 bases to trimming and J lost 9 bases, with 6 bases between them. This CDR3 comprises 11 residues. The CDR3: CASSLSTEQFF. The CDR3 coding sequence is TGTGCCAGCAGCTTGAGCACTGAGCAGTTCTTC. Filled out from reference TRBV7-9 and TRBJ2-1, the complete variable domain reads DTGVSQNPRHKITKRGQNVTFRCDPISEHNRLYWYRQTLGQGPEFLTYFQNEAQLEKSRLLSDRFSAERPKGSFSTLEIQRTEQGDSAMYLCASSLSTEQFFGPGTRLTVL.

This clonotype was detected many times. The chain combines TRBV12-3 or TRBV12-4 with TRBJ2-7; 9 nucleotides match TRBD2. This CDR3 region has 14 residues. With 1 base clipped from V and 6 bases from J, the junction kept 4 bases outside the gene matches. CDR3 sequence: CASSLVREGREQYF. The CDR3 coding sequence is TGTGCCAGCAGTTTAGTGCGGGAGGGCCGCGAGCAGTACTTC.

This clonotype was seen ten or more times. The chain joins TRBV20-1 to TRBJ2-1; 8 bases are shared with TRBD1. CDR3 length equals 14 residues. V shed 3 bases and J 8 bases; nucleotides not matched to a gene: 9. CDR1 and CDR2 from the germline V gene are DFQATT and SNEGSKA (reference sequence). Here the CDR3 DNA reads TGCAGTGCTAGTTCCAGGGGGCGCACCTATGAGCAGTTCTTC. It encodes CSASSRGRTYEQFF.

This clonotype was picked up many times. The J gene is TRBJ2-3, the V gene TRBV20-1, with 8 bases lining up with TRBD2. The V gene's germline CDR1 is DFQATT and CDR2 SNEGSKA (reference sequence). The CDR3 length is 17 residues. V shed 1 base, J shed 3 bases, and the junction held 12 bases outside the gene matches. CDR3 region: CSARAEPGTRVTDTQYF. Written as DNA, the CDR3 is TGCAGTGCTAGAGCGGAGCCTGGGACTAGGGTAACAGATACGCAGTATTTT.

This clonotype has ten or more counts. The chain is built from TRBV5-5 and TRBJ2-5; D gene uncertain. The CDR3 has 14 amino acids. Germline CDR1 SGHKS, CDR2 YYEKEE (reference sequence). Trimming took 4 bases from V and 5 from J, leaving 15 bases between them. Written as DNA, the CDR3 is TGTGCCAGCAGCGTCGGGCGTCTAGGGGAGACCCAGTACTTC. This encodes CASSVGRLGETQYF. Using reference TRBV5-5 and TRBJ2-5 for the parts outside the CDR3, the full variable domain is DAGVTQSPTHLIKTRGQQVTLRCSPISGHKSVSWYQQVLGQGPQFIFQYYEKEERGRGNFPDRFSARQFPNYSSELNVNALLLGDSALYLCASSVGRLGETQYFGPGTRLLVL.

This clonotype was seen at least ten times. The V and J genes are TRBV12-5 and TRBJ2-1; TRBD2 aligns across 13 bases. Per germline, CDR1 LGHNT and CDR2 FRNRAP. The junction had 14 bases not matched to a gene; V was cut back by 7 bases and J by 14 bases. The CDR3 sequence is 15 residues long. CDR3 region: CASASQLAGGRSEFF. In nucleotides, the CDR3 is TGTGCTAGTGCCAGCCAACTAGCGGGGGGGAGGAGTGAGTTCTTC.

This clonotype has ten or more counts. CDR3 nucleotides: TGTGCCAGCAGCCTCGATCGGGGCAGGGGCAACACCGGGGAGCTGTTTTTT. The encoded protein is CASSLDRGRGNTGELFF. The chain couples TRBV11-2 to TRBJ2-2; maybe TRBD1 (6 bases). The length of the CDR3 is 17 residues. Germline assignment: CDR1 SGHAT and CDR2 FQNNGV. With 5 bases removed from V and 2 bases from J, the gap between germline ends came to 18 bases.

This clonotype was counted at least ten times. The chain recombines TRBV7-2 with TRBJ2-1; possible D gene TRBD2, 5 bases. The V end was cut by 2 bases, the J end by 4 bases, with 9 bases between. The length of the CDR3 is 14 residues. CDR1 and CDR2 from the germline V gene are SGHTA and FQGNSA. The CDR3 region has the DNA TGTGCCAGCAGCTTACTAGCCGTGTACAATGAGCAGTTCTTC. This gives the protein CASSLLAVYNEQFF. Filled out from reference TRBV7-2 and TRBJ2-1, the complete variable domain reads GAGVSQSPSNKVTEKGKDVELRCDPISGHTALYWYRQSLGQGLEFLIYFQGNSAPDKSGLPSDRFSAERTGGSVSTLTIQRTQQEDSAVYLCASSLLAVYNEQFFGPGTRLTVL.

This clonotype was seen ten or more times. The genes are TRBV5-1 and TRBJ2-4; TRBD1 might be the D (5 bases). Germline assignment: CDR1 SGHRS and CDR2 YFSETQ. The CDR3 is 16 amino acids. V lost 0 bases and J lost 7, with 17 bases in between. CDR3 DNA sequence: TGCGCCAGCAGCTTGGACTGGGGCTCCGTTTGGAACATTCAGTACTTC. Residues: CASSLDWGSVWNIQYF.

This clonotype was found many times. V and J are TRBV20-1 and TRBJ2-5; the match to TRBD1 covers 7 bases. This CDR3 comprises 14 residues. The V gene end was trimmed by 1 base and the J gene end by 1 base; junction bases not matched to a gene: 3. Per the germline V gene, CDR1 is DFQATT and CDR2 is SNEGSKA (reference sequence). The CDR3 protein is CSARARGPQETQYF. CDR3 in DNA: TGCAGTGCTAGAGCTAGGGGGCCCCAAGAGACCCAGTACTTC.

This clonotype came up many times. This chain connects TRBV19 to TRBJ2-1; 9 bases fit TRBD2. CDR3 size: 13 residues. Germline V gene sequence: CDR1 LNHDA, CDR2 SQIVND (reference sequence). Trimming at V came to 4 bases and at J to 6 bases, leaving 1 base not matched to a gene. CDR3 amino acids: CASSSGGANEQFF. The CDR3 nucleotides are TGTGCCAGTAGTAGCGGGGGGGCCAATGAGCAGTTCTTC. Variable domain in full (rest from reference TRBV19 and TRBJ2-1): DGGITQSPKYLFRKEGQNVTLSCEQNLNHDAMYWYRQDPGQGLRLIYYSQIVNDFQKGDIAEGYSVSREKKESFPLTVTSAQKNPTAFYLCASSSGGANEQFFGPGTRLTVL.

This clonotype has at least ten counts. Germline and junction disagree at one end, which may indicate a read error. The chain joins TRBV5-1 to TRBJ2-7; 10 nucleotides line up with TRBD2. Germline values: CDR1 SGHRS, CDR2 YFSETQ. This CDR3 has 15 amino acids. CDR3: CASRLASGSSYEQYF. The CDR3 nucleotides are TGCGCCAGCAGATTGGCTAGCGGGAGCTCCTACGAGCAGTACTTC.

This clonotype was seen repeatedly, ten times or more. J is TRBJ2-7 and V is TRBV12-3 or TRBV12-4, with D unclear. CDR3 length equals 16 residues. The germline V and J ends were trimmed by 8 bases and 7 bases, with 27 bases remaining between them. The CDR3 bases are TGTGCCAGCGGCCCCCTAGGACGCGCTCCGGGTGGGGAGCAGTACTTC. Translation: CASGPLGRAPGGEQYF.

In this sample, this clonotype turned up many times. The rearrangement links TRBV10-3 to TRBJ2-2; the D gene is possibly TRBD2 (6 bases). Germline V gene data show CDR1 as ENHRY and CDR2 as SYGVKD. This CDR3 spans 14 amino acids. Deletions cut 6 bases from V and 7 bases from J, with 15 bases between. Written as DNA, the CDR3 is TGTGCCATCAGCCCTGGATGGGGGGACGGGGAGCTGTTTTTT. Its protein is CAISPGWGDGELFF.

This clonotype occurred many times. The V call is TRBV11-2, the J call TRBJ2-3, with 16 positions matching TRBD2. CDR1 SGHAT and CDR2 FQNNGV come from the germline V gene. V lost 2 bases, J lost 4 bases, and 9 bases stayed unmatched. The CDR3 has 19 residues. The CDR3 DNA sequence: TGTGCCAGCAGCTTACGTGGGACTAGCGGGGGGGCAATTGCAGATACGCAGTATTTT. Its protein is CASSLRGTSGGAIADTQYF.

This clonotype was found many times. The V call is TRBV20-1, the J call TRBJ2-7, with D possibly TRBD1 on 6 matching bases. Germline CDR1 DFQATT, CDR2 SNEGSKA (reference sequence). CDR3 length equals 13 residues. V lost 5 bases, J lost 1 base, and 12 bases lay in between. The CDR3 spells CSAQTGGSYEQYF. For the CDR3, the DNA is TGCAGTGCTCAGACAGGCGGGTCCTACGAGCAGTACTTC.

There are many counts of this clonotype. The chain uses TRBV5-1 and TRBJ2-3; a possible D gene is TRBD2 (6 bases). V lost 3 bases to trimming and J lost 3 bases, with 14 bases between them. From germline, CDR1 is SGHRS and CDR2 YFSETQ. This CDR3 spans 15 amino acids. Here the CDR3 reads CASSSSGARTDTQYF. The CDR3 region has the DNA TGCGCCAGCAGCTCATCGGGAGCACGGACAGATACGCAGTATTTT.

This clonotype has ten or more counts. The chain is built from TRBV20-1 and TRBJ2-2; D ambiguous. V was cut by 3 bases and J by 9 bases, with 11 bases left in between. The CDR3 contains 12 residues. Germline values: CDR1 DFQATT, CDR2 SNEGSKA (reference sequence). CDR3 amino acids: CSASKRNRELFF. The CDR3 DNA sequence: TGCAGTGCTAGTAAACGGAACCGGGAGCTGTTTTTT.

Many counts were recorded for this clonotype. This sequence joins TRBV20-1 and TRBJ2-7; D unresolved. The V end was cut by 2 bases, the J end by 2 bases, with 16 bases between. CDR1 is DFQATT and CDR2 is SNEGSKA in the germline V gene (reference sequence). The CDR3 length is 15 residues. As DNA, the CDR3 is TGCAGTGCTAGAAGACCAGCATCAAGCACCTACGAGCAGTACTTC. Its protein is CSARRPASSTYEQYF.

This clonotype was recorded many times. The CDR3 loop is CAISETSGVGETQYF. The CDR3 region has the DNA TGTGCCATCAGTGAAACCAGTGGAGTGGGAGAGACCCAGTACTTC. The genes are TRBV10-3 and TRBJ2-5; D is uncertain. This CDR3 region has 15 residues. Trimming took off 3 bases at V and 4 bases at J, with 15 bases between the two ends. CDR1 and CDR2 from the germline V gene are ENHRY and SYGVKD.

This clonotype was recorded at least ten times. This chain joins TRBV4-1 and TRBJ2-5; D is tentatively TRBD1 or TRBD2 (5 bases each). V gave up 3 bases and J gave up 5 bases, with 19 bases separating them. This CDR3 has 16 amino acids. Germline loops: CDR1 MGHRA, CDR2 YSYEKL. This CDR3 reads CASSQGLNNWGETQYF. In DNA, the CDR3 is TGCGCCAGCAGCCAGGGGCTAAACAACTGGGGGGAGACCCAGTACTTC.

This clonotype was counted at least ten times. The rearrangement links TRBV11-2 to TRBJ2-7; 12 bases align to TRBD1. V shed 5 bases and J 6 bases; nucleotides not matched to a gene: 5. CDR1 is SGHAT and CDR2 is FQNNGV in the germline V gene. There are 14 residues in the CDR3. The CDR3 DNA follows: TGTGCCAGCAGCCCCCGGGACAGGGGGCTCGAGCAGTACTTC. This translates into CASSPRDRGLEQYF.